This T cell receptor (beta chain) was found in a study of T cells after yellow fever vaccination. Study-wide points: The bulk population could contribute abundant contaminating clonotypes to FACS-sorted repertoires. Peak timing came faster in the weaker secondary response, day 5 versus 15. Although most clonotypes did not, a small share appeared in both CD4 and CD8 compartments.

The table lists this clonotype with a few counts. Its antigen is currently unknown. Generation of TCR cDNA used 5'RACE template switching (which added a universal primer site and UMIs). Via MiXCR, TCRdb re-called the 5' RACE reads, giving one row per CDR3 protein. The sample has a few hundred thousand distinct CDR3 sequences, roughly 8.7% seen once. Trimming took 7 bases from V and 0 from J, leaving 13 bases between them. The CDR3 sequence is 14 residues long. CDR1 and CDR2 (germline): KGHSH, LQKENI. Sequencing used CD4+ T cells sorted from PBMCs, obtained 5 days after the yellow fever booster vaccination. The chain has TRBV18 and TRBJ2-7; D gene ambiguous. The TCR comes from a man between 18 and 35 years old who received the YFV17D yellow fever vaccine. CDR3 protein: CASCSESSSYEQYF. DNA for the CDR3: TGTGCCAGCTGCAGCGAGAGCAGCTCCTACGAGCAGTACTTC.